This entry lists 20 T cell receptor beta chains sequenced from one sample in a study of blood T cell repertoires in COVID-19. Generated by immunoSEQ multiplex PCR, the TCRdb table keeps only in-frame clones and is missing some. The sample comprises about 190,000 clones, roughly 85% of which are singletons, and 20% to 25% rests with the top ten. Sequenced material: peripheral blood. Every receptor here comes from a man aged 55 to 69 with active or convalescent COVID-19.

The chain is built from TRBV7-9 and TRBJ1-1; 9 nucleotides match TRBD1. Germline CDR1 reads SEHNR; CDR2 reads FQNEAQ (reference sequence). V lost 5 bases, J lost 5 bases, and 6 bases stayed unmatched. CDR3 length: 14 residues. CDR3 coding DNA: TGTGCCAGCAGCCAACAGGGGGCACTTACTGAAGCTTTCTTT. As protein: CASSQQGALTEAFF.

The V gene is TRBV6-5, the J gene TRBJ2-2; D uncertain. This CDR3 has 14 amino acids. V dropped 0 bases and J dropped 7 bases, with 9 bases sitting between them. Germline V gene lookup returns CDR1 MNHEY and CDR2 SVGAGI. The CDR3 DNA follows: TGTGCCAGCAGTTACTCCCGACAAAACGGGGAGCTGTTTTTT. It codes for CASSYSRQNGELFF.

V is TRBV5-4 and J is TRBJ2-3; the D gene is possibly TRBD1 (6 bases). The CDR3 is 13 residues long. Per the germline V gene, CDR1 is SGHNT and CDR2 is YYREEE (reference sequence). V was pared by 6 bases and J by 1 base, with 9 bases between. Here the CDR3 DNA reads TGTGCCAGCACTAGACAGGGCACAGATACGCAGTATTTT. Its translation: CASTRQGTDTQYF. The variable domain in full, completed from reference TRBV5-4 and TRBJ2-3, reads ETGVTQSPTHLIKTRGQQVTLRCSSQSGHNTVSWYQQALGQGPQFIFQYYREEENGRGNFPPRFSGLQFPNYSSELNVNALELDDSALYLCASTRQGTDTQYFGPGTRLTVL.

This rearrangement joins TRBV6-5 to TRBJ2-1, with D perhaps matching TRBD2 (6 bases). Trimming took off 2 bases at V and 6 bases at J, with 14 bases between the two ends. The CDR3 spans 15 residues. Germline assignment: CDR1 MNHEY and CDR2 SVGAGI. The CDR3 spells CASSYGLASGNEQFF. CDR3 nucleotides: TGTGCCAGCAGTTACGGCCTAGCGTCGGGCAATGAGCAGTTCTTC.

V and J are TRBV19 and TRBJ1-5; 9 bases match TRBD1. The J segment lost 6 bases and the V segment lost 6 bases, leaving 6 bases of the junction unmatched. The CDR3 has 14 residues. Looked up from germline, CDR1 is LNHDA and CDR2 is SQIVND (reference sequence). In DNA, the CDR3 is TGTGCCAGTAGCGGGACAGGGTCTCTTCAGCCCCAGCATTTT. The encoded protein is CASSGTGSLQPQHF.

Ten or more counts support this clone. This chain connects TRBV7-9 to TRBJ2-7; perhaps TRBD2 as D (7 bases). This CDR3 spans 16 amino acids. The germline gives CDR1 SEHNR, CDR2 FQNEAQ (reference sequence). Trimming shortened V by 5 bases and J by 1 base, and 18 bases separated the two germline ends. The CDR3 reads CASSRGSGGSSYEQYF. CDR3 in DNA: TGTGCCAGCAGCCGCGGGAGTGGGGGCTCATCCTACGAGCAGTACTTC.

V gene TRBV7-9 combines with J gene TRBJ2-5; no firm D call. Per germline, CDR1 SEHNR and CDR2 FQNEAQ (reference sequence). Trimming cost V 4 bases and J 5 bases, with 5 bases left between them. The CDR3 consists of 11 residues. The CDR3 DNA follows: TGTGCCAGCAGCTCCCGGGAGACCCAGTACTTC. Amino acids: CASSSRETQYF.

This clone was found a few times. This chain links TRBV10-1 with TRBJ1-6; D unresolved. The germline V and J ends were trimmed by 7 bases and 12 bases, with 4 bases remaining between them. Germline loops: CDR1 WNHNN, CDR2 SYGVQD (reference sequence). The CDR3 is 9 residues long. CDR3 nucleotides: TGCGCCAGCATCAAACCCCTCCACTTT. Its translation: CASIKPLHF.

This chain links TRBV29-1 with TRBJ2-3; the match to TRBD2 covers 8 bases. Germline CDR1 is SQVTM and CDR2 is ANQGSEA. V shed 7 bases, J shed 6 bases, and the junction held 18 bases outside the gene matches. The CDR3 loop spans 16 amino acids. CDR3 DNA sequence: TGCAGCGCCCCCCGGGAGGGGGGGGCCGGAGTGGATACGCAGTATTTT. Protein sequence: CSAPREGGAGVDTQYF.

This clone was found once. This rearrangement joins TRBV12-3 or TRBV12-4 to TRBJ1-3; no definite D call. V shed 4 bases and J shed 4 bases, with 2 bases lying between them. CDR3 length: 11 amino acids. The CDR3 sequence is CASSSGNTIYF. The CDR3 DNA reads TGTGCCAGCAGTTCGGGAAACACCATATATTTT.

This clone came up once. The chain has TRBV27 and TRBJ2-3; D is unclear. CDR3 size: 14 residues. V lost 5 bases and J lost 3, with 12 bases in between. CDR1 is MNHEY and CDR2 is SMNVEV in the germline V gene (reference sequence). CDR3 sequence reads: CASSELTRTDTQYF. The CDR3, as DNA: TGTGCCAGCAGTGAACTCACTCGGACAGATACGCAGTATTTT.

The chain employs TRBV5-1 and TRBJ2-7, with D perhaps matching TRBD1 (5 bases). CDR1 and CDR2 from the germline V gene are SGHRS and YFSETQ. The CDR3 spans 17 residues. Trimming removed 0 bases at V and 0 bases at J, with 16 bases between. As DNA, the CDR3 is TGCGCCAGCAGCTTGGGGGCCAGGGATAGGAGCTCCTACGAGCAGTACTTC. It yields the protein CASSLGARDRSSYEQYF. Full variable domain (rest looked up from reference TRBV5-1 and TRBJ2-7): KAGVTQTPRYLIKTRGQQVTLSCSPISGHRSVSWYQQTPGQGLQFLFEYFSETQRNKGNFPGRFSGRQFSNSRSEMNVSTLELGDSALYLCASSLGARDRSSYEQYFGPGTRLTVT.

The sample holds many counts of this clone. The rearrangement links TRBV7-6 to TRBJ2-3; a possible D gene is TRBD2 (5 bases). From germline, CDR1 is SGHVS and CDR2 FNYEAQ. The CDR3 has 16 amino acids. The V end was cut by 2 bases, the J end by 2 bases, with 14 bases between. The CDR3 reads CASSLITRENTDTQYF. The CDR3 DNA sequence: TGTGCCAGCAGCTTAATTACTAGGGAAAACACAGATACGCAGTATTTT.

The CDR3: CASSEQTGHTGELFF. The CDR3 DNA reads as TGTGCCAGCAGTGAACAGACAGGGCACACCGGGGAGCTGTTTTTT. The chain is built from TRBV6-1 and TRBJ2-2; 7 bases map to TRBD1. The length of the CDR3 is 15 residues. Germline V gives CDR1 MNHNS, CDR2 SASEGT. Unmatched junction bases numbered 3, after V lost 2 bases and J lost 3 bases.

In this sample, this clone turned up once. This chain connects TRBV5-6 to TRBJ2-5; D may be TRBD2 (5 bases). Per the germline V gene, CDR1 is SGHDT and CDR2 is YYEEEE. V lost 0 bases and J 6 bases, leaving 9 bases between the germline ends. The CDR3 is 13 residues long. DNA for the CDR3: TGTGCCAGCAGCTTGGGGGAGATGCAGACCCAGTACTTC. Translation: CASSLGEMQTQYF.

This clone was observed a single time. The CDR3 DNA follows: TGTGCCAGCAGCCAAGATCTATTAAACACCGGGGAGCTGTTTTTT. This codes for CASSQDLLNTGELFF. The V call is TRBV4-2, the J call TRBJ2-2; D uncertain. The CDR3 is made up of 15 amino acids. Germline V lookup: CDR1 LGHNA, CDR2 YNFKEQ. V shed 0 bases and J shed 2 bases, with 7 bases lying between them.

This rearrangement joins TRBV4-1 to TRBJ2-7; 12 bases match TRBD2. Per the germline V gene, CDR1 is MGHRA and CDR2 is YSYEKL. Trimming removed 1 base from V and 4 bases from J; junction bases left unmatched: 2. This CDR3 has 15 residues. The CDR3, as DNA: TGCGCCAGCAGCCAAGCACTAGCGGGGGGTTACGAGCAGTACTTC. It yields the protein CASSQALAGGYEQYF.

The genes are TRBV29-1 and TRBJ2-5; D gene uncertain. V dropped 3 bases and J dropped 4 bases, with 12 bases sitting between them. CDR3 length equals 13 residues. The germline V gene has CDR1 SQVTM and CDR2 ANQGSEA. The CDR3 spells CSVDRDGGETQYF. The CDR3 DNA is TGCAGCGTTGACCGAGATGGTGGAGAGACCCAGTACTTC.

This clone was observed once. The V and J genes are TRBV19 and TRBJ1-3; D gene ambiguous. Germline values: CDR1 LNHDA, CDR2 SQIVND (reference sequence). V lost 3 bases, J lost 0 bases, and 12 bases lay in between. This CDR3 comprises 16 residues. The CDR3 DNA is TGTGCCAGTAGTATTGTACAGACCTCCTCTGGAAACACCATATATTTT. As protein: CASSIVQTSSGNTIYF.

V is TRBV10-3 and J is TRBJ1-5; D is undetermined. CDR3 length: 13 residues. The V and J ends lost 5 bases and 8 bases respectively, with 13 bases between them. Germline CDR1 is ENHRY and CDR2 is SYGVKD. The CDR3 region has the DNA TGTGCCATCAGTACCCAGGCCGCGAAGCCCCAGCATTTT. The encoded protein is CAISTQAAKPQHF.